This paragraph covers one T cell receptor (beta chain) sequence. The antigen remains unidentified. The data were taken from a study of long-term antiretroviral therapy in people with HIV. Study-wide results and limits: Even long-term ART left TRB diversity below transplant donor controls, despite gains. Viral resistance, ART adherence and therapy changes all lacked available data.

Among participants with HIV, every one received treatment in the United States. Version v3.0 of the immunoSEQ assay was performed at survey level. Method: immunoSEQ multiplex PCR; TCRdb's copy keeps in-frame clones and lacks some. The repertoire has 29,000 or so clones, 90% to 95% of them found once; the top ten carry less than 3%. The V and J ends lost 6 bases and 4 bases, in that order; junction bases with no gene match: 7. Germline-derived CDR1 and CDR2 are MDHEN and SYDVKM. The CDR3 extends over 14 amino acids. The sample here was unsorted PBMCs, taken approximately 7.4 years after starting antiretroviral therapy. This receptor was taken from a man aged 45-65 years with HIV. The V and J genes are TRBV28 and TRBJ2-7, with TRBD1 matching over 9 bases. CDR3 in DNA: TGTGCCAGCAGCAACCTACAGGGGGCTTACGAGCAGTACTTC. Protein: CASSNLQGAYEQYF.